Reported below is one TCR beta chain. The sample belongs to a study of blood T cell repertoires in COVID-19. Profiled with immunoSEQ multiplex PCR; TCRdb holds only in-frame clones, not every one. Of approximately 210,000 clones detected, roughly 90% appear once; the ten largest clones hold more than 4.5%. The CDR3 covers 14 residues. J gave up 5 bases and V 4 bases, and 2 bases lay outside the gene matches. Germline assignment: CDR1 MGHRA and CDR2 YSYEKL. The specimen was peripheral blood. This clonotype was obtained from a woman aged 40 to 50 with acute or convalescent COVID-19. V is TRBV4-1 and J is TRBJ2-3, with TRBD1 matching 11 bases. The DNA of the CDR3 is TGCGCCAGCAGCCGGACAGGGGGCGGAGATACGCAGTATTTT. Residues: CASSRTGGGDTQYF.